The 20 T cell receptor beta chains presented below share a single source sample, sequenced in a study of T cell repertoires in cytomegalovirus infection. A single record per CDR3 protein comes from TCRdb applying MiXCR to the reads. The sample holds some 680,000 distinct CDR3 sequences, roughly 36% seen once. Sequencing was done on a sample of PBMCs. These receptor sequences come from a human donor in good health (CMV status not recorded). Some clones in this sample may be carry-over from other donors' samples.

V gene TRBV9 combines with J gene TRBJ2-7; D gene unclear. Germline CDR1 SGDLS, CDR2 YYNGEE. CDR3 length: 15 residues. V shed 4 bases and J shed 5 bases, with 19 bases lying between them. For the CDR3, the DNA is TGTGCCAGCAGCCGATCCCCATACAAACAAGACGAGCAGTACTTC. Amino acids: CASSRSPYKQDEQYF.

This chain links TRBV12-3 or TRBV12-4 with TRBJ1-4; weak D call: TRBD1 (6 bases). The CDR3 runs to 15 residues. Trimming stripped 5 bases from V and 4 bases from J, with 14 bases between. The CDR3 region is CASSPGGAGNEKLFF. CDR3 coding DNA: TGTGCCAGCAGTCCCGGGGGGGCGGGTAATGAAAAACTGTTTTTT.

The J gene is TRBJ2-1, the V gene TRBV12-3 or TRBV12-4, with D perhaps matching TRBD1 (6 bases). Trimming left V 3 bases short and J 6 bases short, with 12 bases between. This CDR3 contains 14 residues. This CDR3 is CASSLWGLGNEQFF. CDR3 DNA sequence: TGTGCCAGCAGTTTGTGGGGGCTAGGCAATGAGCAGTTCTTC.

The chain links TRBV15 to TRBJ2-2; TRBD1 matches 8 bases. CDR1 is LNHNV, CDR2 YYDKDF, per germline (reference sequence). This CDR3 region has 15 residues. V trimming: 5 bases; J trimming: 6 bases; junction bases outside the gene matches: 8. The CDR3 DNA is TGTGCCACCAGCGAGACAGGGGCATTACCCGGGGAGCTGTTTTTT. This sequence encodes CATSETGALPGELFF.

The rearrangement links TRBV28 to TRBJ2-7, with TRBD1 identical over 7 bases. Unmatched junction bases numbered 9, after V lost 5 bases and J lost 5 bases. This CDR3 is built from 14 residues. Looked up from germline, CDR1 is MDHEN and CDR2 is SYDVKM. DNA for the CDR3: TGTGCCAGCAGTGCGGTGACAGGGATCCACGAGCAGTACTTC. Translation gives CASSAVTGIHEQYF.

This clonotype was counted a few times. This chain uses TRBV10-3 with TRBJ2-1, with D perhaps matching TRBD1 or TRBD2 (5 bases each). The V gene's germline CDR1 is ENHRY and CDR2 SYGVKD. V was shortened by 6 bases and J by 4 bases, with 10 bases between the two germline ends. CDR3 length: 13 residues. The chain's CDR3 is CAISRDGYNEQFF. DNA of the CDR3: TGTGCCATCAGCCGGGACGGATACAATGAGCAGTTCTTC.

This clonotype was counted between two and nine times. The chain has TRBV7-2 and TRBJ2-1, with 8 bases that match TRBD1. CDR3 length: 17 amino acids. V lost 1 base, J lost 6 bases, and 11 bases stayed unmatched. The germline CDR1 and CDR2 sequences are SGHTA and FQGNSA. Written as DNA, the CDR3 is TGTGCCAGCAGCTTAGAGGTCCGAGACAGGGGACCCAATGAGCAGTTCTTC. This codes for CASSLEVRDRGPNEQFF.

The gene calls are TRBV11-1 and TRBJ1-2, with D perhaps TRBD1 (5 bases). The CDR3 loop spans 14 amino acids. CDR1 SGHAT and CDR2 FQDESV come from the germline V gene (reference sequence). Trimming took 2 bases from V and 4 from J, leaving 11 bases between them. The CDR3 DNA reads TGTGCCAGCAGCTTACCAGGACACAGCTATGGCTACACCTTC. This codes for CASSLPGHSYGYTF.

This clonotype was seen more than once but under ten times. The V gene is TRBV19, the J gene TRBJ1-2, with TRBD1 matching 8 bases. Germline assignment: CDR1 LNHDA and CDR2 SQIVND (reference sequence). V was pared by 0 bases and J by 7 bases, with 7 bases of the junction left unmatched. This CDR3 is built from 15 residues. The CDR3 region is CASSIDTTGASGYTF. CDR3 sequence (DNA): TGTGCCAGTAGTATAGATACGACAGGGGCAAGTGGCTACACCTTC.

This clonotype was counted between two and nine times. This chain uses TRBV28 with TRBJ1-5; D not resolved. The CDR3 runs to 14 residues. The germline V and J ends were trimmed by 8 bases and 0 bases, with 11 bases remaining between them. CDR1 is MDHEN and CDR2 is SYDVKM in the germline V gene. CDR3 nucleotides: TGTGCCAGCCTCCCGGGGAATAGCAATCAGCCCCAGCATTTT. Translated, it gives CASLPGNSNQPQHF.

This CDR3 reads CASRDNRTSGRTAQYF. As DNA, the CDR3 is TGTGCCAGCAGGGACAACCGGACTAGCGGGAGGACAGCGCAGTATTTT. The chain couples TRBV12-3 or TRBV12-4 to TRBJ2-3, with 14 bases that match TRBD2. The CDR3 runs to 16 residues. V trimming: 6 bases; J trimming: 10 bases; junction bases outside the gene matches: 12.

This clonotype was detected many times. The genes are TRBV6-1 and TRBJ2-3; tentatively, D is TRBD1 (6 bases). Germline CDR1 reads MNHNS; CDR2 reads SASEGT. This CDR3 contains 14 residues. V was pared by 5 bases and J by 3 bases, with 12 bases between. CDR3 nucleotide sequence: TGTGCCAGCAGTCAGGGGCCGGGGACAGATACGCAGTATTTT. Translation: CASSQGPGTDTQYF.

This chain joins TRBV12-3 or TRBV12-4 and TRBJ1-4; D may be TRBD1 (6 bases). CDR3 length: 14 residues. Trimming pared 6 bases from V and 9 bases from J, leaving 17 bases between. The CDR3 sequence is CASSPTGKSKKLFF. The CDR3, as DNA: TGTGCCAGCAGCCCAACAGGGAAGAGCAAAAAACTGTTTTTT.

This clonotype was detected ten times or more. V is TRBV7-2 and J is TRBJ1-4; possible D gene TRBD1, 6 bases. CDR3 size: 15 residues. V lost 4 bases and J lost 5, with 14 bases in between. The germline gives CDR1 SGHTA, CDR2 FQGNSA. As DNA, the CDR3 is TGTGCCAGCAGCTCCAAACAGGGTGGGAATGAAAAACTGTTTTTT. Amino acids: CASSSKQGGNEKLFF.

The chain employs TRBV28 and TRBJ1-5; D uncertain. The CDR3 contains 15 residues. V gave up 1 base and J gave up 10 bases, with 17 bases separating them. CDR1 and CDR2 from the germline V gene are MDHEN and SYDVKM. CDR3 amino acids: CASSLLPGSPQPQHF. As DNA, the CDR3 is TGTGCCAGCAGTTTATTACCCGGAAGCCCTCAACCCCAGCATTTT.

Many counts were recorded for this clonotype. This rearrangement joins TRBV15 to TRBJ2-3, with D tentatively TRBD1 or TRBD2 (5 bases each). Germline V gene sequence: CDR1 LNHNV, CDR2 YYDKDF (reference sequence). Between the trimmed V and J ends, which lost 0 bases and 9 bases, there was a span of 13 bases. The CDR3 contains 14 residues. CDR3 region: CATSRDRIGDTQYF. CDR3 nucleotides: TGTGCCACCAGCAGAGACAGGATTGGGGACACGCAGTATTTT.

This clonotype has a handful of counts. The chain recombines TRBV7-2 with TRBJ1-6; tentatively, D is TRBD1 (6 bases). Germline V gives CDR1 SGHTA, CDR2 FQGNSA. The CDR3 loop spans 16 amino acids. Trimming stripped 2 bases from V and 9 bases from J, with 17 bases between. CDR3 protein: CASSLRSQGNFSPLHF. Written as DNA, the CDR3 is TGTGCCAGCAGCTTAAGGAGTCAGGGGAATTTTTCACCCCTCCACTTT.

The genes are TRBV28 and TRBJ1-5; 8 positions agree with TRBD1. CDR3 length: 15 amino acids. Germline loops: CDR1 MDHEN, CDR2 SYDVKM. V trimming: 3 bases; J trimming: 5 bases; junction bases outside the gene matches: 6. The CDR3 sequence: CASSFRTGTYQPQHF. CDR3 DNA sequence: TGTGCCAGCAGTTTCCGGACAGGGACCTATCAGCCCCAGCATTTT. Complete variable domain (other parts from reference TRBV28 and TRBJ1-5): DVKVTQSSRYLVKRTGEKVFLECVQDMDHENMFWYRQDPGLGLRLIYFSYDVKMKEKGDIPEGYSVSREKKERFSLILESASTNQTSMYLCASSFRTGTYQPQHFGDGTRLSIL.

This clonotype was observed at least ten times. The chain has TRBV28 and TRBJ1-5; no definite D call. With 6 bases removed from V and 0 bases from J, the gap between germline ends came to 6 bases. Germline V gene lookup returns CDR1 MDHEN and CDR2 SYDVKM. The CDR3 has 13 residues. CDR3: CASSPNSNQPQHF. In nucleotides, the CDR3 is TGTGCCAGCAGCCCCAATAGCAATCAGCCCCAGCATTTT.

This chain joins TRBV20-1 and TRBJ1-5; D ambiguous. Per germline, CDR1 DFQATT and CDR2 SNEGSKA (reference sequence). CDR3 length equals 14 residues. With 2 bases removed from V and 0 bases from J, the gap between germline ends came to 8 bases. The CDR3 sequence is CSARRRDSNQPQHF. In nucleotides, the CDR3 is TGCAGTGCTAGACGACGTGATAGCAATCAGCCCCAGCATTTT.